These T cell receptor beta chains were read from a single sample in a study of Ad26.COV2.S vaccination and SARS-CoV-2 variants. The table came from immunoSEQ multiplex PCR; TCRdb's copy has only in-frame clones and leaves some out. The sample holds 400,000 to 450,000 clones; around 92% are singletons and the top ten take approximately 1.7%. The specimen was peripheral blood, collected in a trial of Ad26.COV2.S vaccine versus placebo. These receptors were taken from a person between 18 and 65 years old who received the Ad26.COV2.S COVID-19 vaccine or a placebo. The conserved cysteine and the conserved F or W are not part of the CDR3 here. D genes are given only for firm matches.

TRBJ2-7,TRBV27,TRBD1,ASSLTGTEQY
TRBJ1-2,TRBV7-9,TRBD1,ASSLASGTVT
TRBJ1-1,TRBV9,NA,ASSAHSEMNTEAF
TRBJ1-2,TRBV7-2,NA,ASSLLPGLSNYGYT
TRBJ2-5,TRBV11-2,NA,ASSLEGRPQETQY
TRBJ1-1,TRBV5-1,NA,ASSPGEGTVGDEAF
TRBJ2-1,TRBV11-3,NA,ASSPQWSNEQF
TRBJ1-1,TRBV5-1,NA,ASSLSRVNTEAF
TRBJ2-3,TRBV10-1,NA,ASSDTPAADTQY
TRBJ1-3,TRBV19,NA,ASSPGSGNTIY
TRBJ2-7,TRBV3-1/TRBV3-2,NA,ASSLTGPPLFTYEQY
TRBJ2-1,TRBV7-9,TRBD2,ASSQGLVPYNEQF
TRBJ2-4,TRBV6-5,NA,ASARMGDIQY
TRBJ2-1,TRBV27,TRBD1,ASSFPGQGVNEQF
TRBJ2-3,TRBV5-1,NA,ASSLKLNTDTQY
TRBJ1-4,TRBV5-1,TRBD1,ASSPVGTGAGGEKLF
TRBJ2-2,TRBV5-1,TRBD1,ASSLQGATGELF
TRBJ2-2,TRBV19,TRBD2,ASSIWEGGKTGELF
TRBJ2-2,TRBV24-1,NA,ATNKNTGELF
TRBJ2-2,TRBV5-1,NA,ASSFWQGGTTGELF
TRBJ2-3,TRBV19,NA,ASSIVRDTDTQY
TRBJ2-2,TRBV12-3/TRBV12-4,NA,ASSSLSAGELF
TRBJ2-5,TRBV30,TRBD2,AWSDQPLLAQETQY
TRBJ1-1,TRBV19,NA,ASSMWGLMNTEAF
TRBJ2-7,TRBV7-2,NA,ASSSLRIYEQY
TRBJ2-3,TRBV6-6,TRBD1,ASSPDRGGPHISTDTQY
TRBJ2-7,TRBV9,NA,ASSVGGEQY
TRBJ1-2,TRBV7-2,NA,ASSLDRVGRGVGYT
TRBJ2-2,TRBV30,NA,AWSHPRASGTGELF
TRBJ1-1,TRBV7-9,NA,ASSLAVGIFNEAF
TRBJ2-7,TRBV6-5,NA,ASSYGLGTSYEQY
TRBJ2-4,TRBV3-1/TRBV3-2,TRBD2,ASSQGLAGGYGKNIQY
TRBJ1-1,TRBV9,NA,ASSAQVLPNTEAF
TRBJ1-1,TRBV5-8,NA,ASSRRQANTEAF
TRBJ1-2,TRBV4-3,NA,ASSQDRAQGTGYT
TRBJ1-5,TRBV4-2,NA,ASSQAERISNQPQH
TRBJ1-4,TRBV9,NA,ASSPRPGGGHEKLF
TRBJ2-7,TRBV4-1,NA,ASSHGASVSYEQY
TRBJ1-1,TRBV19,NA,ASPAGSEAF
TRBJ1-6,TRBV2,TRBD1,ASRGDRATNSPLH
TRBJ2-7,TRBV27,NA,ASSLSRQARYEQY
TRBJ1-1,TRBV18,TRBD1,ASSQGAGTEAF
TRBJ2-1,TRBV2,NA,ASRTGSSYNEQF
TRBJ1-2,TRBV4-3,NA,ASSQGGNRGYT
TRBJ2-6,TRBV4-3,NA,ASSHNKQAGANVLT
TRBJ1-3,TRBV5-1,NA,ASRTAGDLATGNTIY
TRBJ2-2,TRBV7-6,TRBD1,ASSRDRADTGELF
TRBJ2-2,TRBV2,TRBD1,ASTGQPNTGELF
TRBJ1-1,TRBV7-9,NA,ASSLPKSMNTEAF